These T cell receptor beta chains were read from a single sample in a study of blood T cells in healthy people across ages. TCRdb used MiXCR to reprocess the 5' RACE reads, holding one entry per CDR3 protein. Among more than 900,000 distinct CDR3 sequences listed, around 27% were seen once. These same data were also listed under a study on T cells of mothers and their children.

Input material: blood. The receptors derive from a girl aged 2 to 9 in good health. Both conserved end residues are part of each CDR3. Each record gives: clone size, V gene, D gene, J gene, CDR3 protein, CDR3 DNA. A D gene is named only where the DNA matches it firmly. Clone size, where shown, is once, few, many, or a class for clones that have expanded.

>few|TRBV2|TRBD2|TRBJ2-7
CASMGPGGGALEEQYF
TGTGCCAGCATGGGGCCTGGCGGGGGGGCCTTAGAAGAGCAGTACTTC
>few|TRBV4-1|-|TRBJ2-1
CASSPGGFTYNEQFF
TGCGCCAGCAGCCCCGGGGGCTTCACCTACAATGAGCAGTTCTTC
>-|TRBV9|-|TRBJ2-1
CASSVERAGPYNEQFF
TGTGCCAGCAGCGTTGAAAGGGCAGGTCCGTACAATGAGCAGTTCTTC
>few|TRBV12-3/TRBV12-4|-|TRBJ1-1
CASSPRQFEAFF
TGTGCCAGCAGTCCCCGACAGTTTGAAGCTTTCTTT
>-|TRBV27|-|TRBJ1-5
CASRPGIFLENQPQHF
TGTGCCAGCCGTCCCGGGATATTTTTGGAAAATCAGCCCCAGCATTTT
>few|TRBV19|-|TRBJ2-7
CATAKAAGYEQYF
TGTGCCACCGCGAAGGCGGCGGGCTACGAGCAGTACTTC
>-|TRBV6-1|-|TRBJ2-6
CASSELRAPLSGANVLTF
TGTGCCAGCAGTGAGTTAAGGGCACCTCTCTCTGGGGCCAACGTCCTGACTTTC
>few|TRBV12-3/TRBV12-4|TRBD1|TRBJ2-1
CASSPQGTGSNEQFF
TGTGCCAGCAGTCCACAGGGGACAGGGTCCAATGAGCAGTTCTTC
>-|TRBV11-2|-|TRBJ2-3
CASSLGRDSTDTQYF
TGTGCCAGCAGCTTGGGCCGGGACTCCACAGATACGCAGTATTTT
>-|TRBV20-1|-|TRBJ2-3
CSASNGVTDTQYF
TGCAGTGCTAGTAATGGAGTCACAGATACGCAGTATTTT
>-|TRBV5-6|-|TRBJ2-7
CASSPESGDEQYF
TGTGCCAGCAGCCCTGAGTCCGGGGACGAGCAGTACTTC
>-|TRBV20-1|-|TRBJ1-1
CSAQTTWGANTEAFF
TGCAGTGCCCAAACAACATGGGGGGCTAACACTGAAGCTTTCTTT
>-|TRBV5-1|TRBD1|TRBJ2-5
CASSSPGQNKETQYF
TGCGCCAGCAGTTCGCCGGGACAGAATAAAGAGACCCAGTACTTC
>few|TRBV11-2|-|TRBJ2-7
CASRLPGAYEQYF
TGTGCCAGCAGATTGCCGGGAGCCTACGAGCAGTACTTC
>-|TRBV25-1|-|TRBJ2-3
CASSESRAGDTQYF
TGTGCCAGCAGTGAATCTAGAGCAGGGGATACGCAGTATTTT
>-|TRBV24-1|TRBD2|TRBJ2-3
CATSEASGGSTDTQYF
TGTGCCACCAGTGAAGCTAGCGGGGGTAGCACAGATACGCAGTATTTT
>-|TRBV28|-|TRBJ1-4
CASSVYEKLFF
TGTGCCAGCAGTGTGTACGAAAAACTGTTTTTT
>-|TRBV5-1|TRBD1|TRBJ2-1
CASSFGQGLDEQFF
TGCGCCAGCAGCTTTGGACAGGGACTGGATGAGCAGTTCTTC
>few|TRBV4-3|-|TRBJ2-2
CASSQRGGELLF
TGCGCCAGCAGCCAACGGGGCGGGGAGCTGCTTTTT
>-|TRBV20-1|-|TRBJ1-2
CTGWRVRERYGYTF
TGCACTGGATGGAGAGTCAGGGAGAGATATGGCTACACCTTC
>-|TRBV20-1|-|TRBJ1-1
CSARPWTYEAFF
TGCAGTGCTAGGCCCTGGACCTATGAAGCTTTCTTT
>-|TRBV6-6|-|TRBJ2-5
CASSAPGAKRETQYF
TGTGCCAGCAGTGCACCCGGGGCAAAAAGGGAGACCCAGTACTTC
>few|TRBV29-1|TRBD2|TRBJ2-1
CSVAALAGAYNEQFF
TGCAGCGTTGCAGCCCTAGCGGGAGCTTACAATGAGCAGTTCTTC
>-|TRBV29-1|-|TRBJ2-7
CSVEIPITGEVYEQYF
TGCAGCGTTGAAATCCCGATTACGGGAGAAGTTTACGAGCAGTACTTC
>many|TRBV29-1|-|TRBJ2-1
CSVRWFEKEDNEQFF
TGCAGCGTTCGGTGGTTTGAGAAGGAGGACAATGAGCAGTTCTTC
>-|TRBV5-1|-|TRBJ2-7
CASSWSGDSEQYF
TGCGCCAGCAGCTGGTCAGGGGACTCCGAGCAGTACTTC
>few|TRBV9|-|TRBJ2-5
CASSGVRGTETQYF
TGTGCCAGCAGCGGGGTACGGGGTACGGAGACCCAGTACTTC
>-|TRBV12-3/TRBV12-4|-|TRBJ2-1
CASSQTSGTGGYNEQFF
TGTGCCAGCAGCCAGACTAGCGGGACAGGGGGGTACAATGAGCAGTTCTTC
>few|TRBV3-1|-|TRBJ1-2
CASSQDIGESGGYTF
TGTGCCAGCAGCCAAGATATCGGGGAGAGCGGAGGCTACACCTTC
>-|TRBV6-5|TRBD1|TRBJ1-2
CASSRLAGGRTGYTF
TGTGCCAGCAGTAGGCTAGCAGGGGGGCGGACTGGCTACACCTTC
>-|TRBV3-1|-|TRBJ2-7
CASSQETSGYYEQYF
TGTGCCAGCAGCCAAGAGACCTCGGGGTACTACGAGCAGTACTTC
>few|TRBV15|-|TRBJ2-5
CATSRDFGVTQETQYF
TGTGCCACCAGCAGGGACTTCGGGGTGACTCAAGAGACCCAGTACTTC
>-|TRBV20-1|-|TRBJ1-4
CSARIGGDRFYSNEKLFF
TGCAGTGCTAGAATCGGGGGGGACCGATTTTATTCTAATGAAAAACTGTTTTTT
>-|TRBV6-5|TRBD2|TRBJ2-7
CASSYTTREGSSYEQYF
TGTGCCAGCAGTTACACGACGCGGGAGGGCTCCTCCTACGAGCAGTACTTC
>few|TRBV12-3/TRBV12-4|-|TRBJ2-7
CASSLWVTYEQYF
TGTGCCAGCAGTTTATGGGTTACCTACGAGCAGTACTTC
>-|TRBV28|TRBD2|TRBJ2-3
CATMGLPGMLDTQYF
TGTGCCACCATGGGACTACCTGGGATGTTGGATACGCAGTATTTT
>-|TRBV4-1|TRBD1|TRBJ1-2
CASSLGTGDDGYTF
TGCGCCAGCAGCCTCGGGACAGGGGATGATGGCTACACCTTC
>few|TRBV12-3/TRBV12-4|-|TRBJ1-1
CAQRRLNTEAFF
TGTGCCCAGCGCAGACTGAACACTGAAGCTTTCTTT
>few|TRBV5-1|-|TRBJ2-3
CASSLSPGGTDTQYF
TGCGCCAGCAGCTTGTCCCCAGGAGGCACAGATACGCAGTATTTT
>-|TRBV27|-|TRBJ2-4
CASTGVAKNIQYF
TGTGCCAGCACAGGAGTAGCCAAAAACATTCAGTACTTC
>few|TRBV2|TRBD2|TRBJ2-5
CASSHPGLAEETQYF
TGTGCCAGCAGTCACCCGGGACTAGCAGAAGAGACCCAGTACTTC
>many|TRBV5-5|-|TRBJ1-1
CASSPEFRSLNTEAFF
TGTGCCAGCAGCCCTGAATTTAGGAGCTTGAACACTGAAGCTTTCTTT
>-|TRBV29-1|-|TRBJ1-2
CSVFHRGYTF
TGCAGCGTCTTTCATCGGGGCTACACCTTC
>-|TRBV12-3/TRBV12-4|-|TRBJ1-1
CATLSTEAFF
TGTGCCACCCTGAGTACTGAAGCTTTCTTT
>few|TRBV2|-|TRBJ1-5
CASRGGTDTQHF
TGTGCCAGCAGAGGAGGAACAGATACGCAGCATTTT
>-|TRBV7-6|-|TRBJ2-5
CASSPNWGETQYF
TGTGCCAGCAGCCCTAACTGGGGAGAGACCCAGTACTTC
>-|TRBV5-1|-|TRBJ2-5
CASSLFVKSETQYF
TGCGCCAGCAGCTTGTTCGTTAAATCGGAGACCCAGTACTTC
>-|TRBV5-5|-|TRBJ1-2
CASSLVESSYYGYTF
TGTGCCAGCAGCTTGGTTGAGTCCTCGTACTATGGCTACACCTTC
>-|TRBV9|TRBD2|TRBJ2-2
CASSDPGLAGGSRSLTGELFF
TGTGCCAGCAGCGACCCGGGACTAGCGGGAGGGTCACGATCGCTGACCGGGGAGCTGTTTTTT
>few|TRBV12-3/TRBV12-4|TRBD1|TRBJ1-1
CASSSGQGVNTEAFF
TGTGCCAGCAGTTCGGGACAGGGGGTGAACACTGAAGCTTTCTTT
>-|TRBV9|-|TRBJ1-6
CASSVGGDNSPLHF
TGTGCCAGCAGCGTAGGCGGTGATAATTCACCCCTCCACTTT
>-|TRBV7-7|TRBD2|TRBJ2-1
CASSPPGLAYNEQFF
TGTGCTAGCAGCCCACCAGGACTAGCCTACAATGAGCAGTTCTTC
>-|TRBV10-3|-|TRBJ2-7
CAIRTGSSYEQYF
TGTGCCATCAGAACAGGGAGCTCCTACGAGCAGTACTTC
>-|TRBV4-1|TRBD1|TRBJ1-2
CASSQAEGGGGYTF
TGCGCCAGCAGCCAAGCGGAAGGGGGCGGCGGCTACACCTTC
>few|TRBV3-1|-|TRBJ1-4
CASSQDYVGEKLFF
TGTGCCAGCAGCCAAGACTATGTCGGTGAAAAACTGTTTTTT
>-|TRBV19|-|TRBJ1-1
CASRNGAHTEAFF
TGTGCCTCCCGGAACGGGGCCCACACTGAAGCTTTCTTT
>few|TRBV12-3/TRBV12-4|-|TRBJ1-5
CASSGQLDQPQHF
TGTGCCAGCAGTGGACAGTTGGATCAGCCCCAGCATTTT
>-|TRBV9|-|TRBJ1-4
CASSVEGRTNEKLFF
TGTGCCAGCAGCGTAGAGGGCCGAACTAATGAAAAACTGTTTTTT
>-|TRBV2|-|TRBJ2-5
CASSEGRGLQETQYF
TGTGCCAGCAGTGAGGGTCGCGGACTTCAAGAGACCCAGTACTTC
>-|TRBV7-9|-|TRBJ2-3
CASSSVRPGISQYF
TGTGCCAGCAGCTCCGTGAGGCCGGGGATCTCGCAGTATTTT